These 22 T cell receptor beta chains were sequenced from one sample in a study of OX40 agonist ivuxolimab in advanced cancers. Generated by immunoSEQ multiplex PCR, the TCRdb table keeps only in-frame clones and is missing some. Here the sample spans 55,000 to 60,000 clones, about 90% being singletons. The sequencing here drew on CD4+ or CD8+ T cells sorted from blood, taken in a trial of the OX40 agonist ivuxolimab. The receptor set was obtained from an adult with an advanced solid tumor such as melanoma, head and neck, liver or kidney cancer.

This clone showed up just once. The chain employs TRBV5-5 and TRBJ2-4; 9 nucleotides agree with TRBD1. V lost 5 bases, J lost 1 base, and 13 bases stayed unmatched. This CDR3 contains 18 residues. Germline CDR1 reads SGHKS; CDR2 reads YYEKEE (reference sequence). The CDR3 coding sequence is TGTGCCAGCAGTCTGGGACAGGGTGCGGGGTGGGCCAAAAACATTCAGTACTTC. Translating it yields CASSLGQGAGWAKNIQYF.

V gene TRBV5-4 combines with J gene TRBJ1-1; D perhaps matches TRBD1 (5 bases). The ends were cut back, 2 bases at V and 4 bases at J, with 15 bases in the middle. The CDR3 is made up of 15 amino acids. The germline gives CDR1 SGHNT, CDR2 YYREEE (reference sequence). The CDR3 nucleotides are TGTGCCAGCAGCTTAGGGGCCCCGGGGAGCACTGAAGCTTTCTTT. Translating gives CASSLGAPGSTEAFF.

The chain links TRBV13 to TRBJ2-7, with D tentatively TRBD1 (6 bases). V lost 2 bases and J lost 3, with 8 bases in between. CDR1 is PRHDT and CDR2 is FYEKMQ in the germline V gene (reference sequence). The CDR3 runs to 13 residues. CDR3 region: CASSLRDNYEQYF. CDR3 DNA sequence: TGTGCCAGCAGCTTAAGGGACAACTACGAGCAGTACTTC.

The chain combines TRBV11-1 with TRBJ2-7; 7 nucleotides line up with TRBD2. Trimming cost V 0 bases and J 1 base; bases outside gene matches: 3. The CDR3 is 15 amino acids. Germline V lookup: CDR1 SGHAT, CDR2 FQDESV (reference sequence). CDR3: CASSLANGGSYEQYF. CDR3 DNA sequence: TGTGCCAGCAGCTTAGCCAACGGGGGGTCCTACGAGCAGTACTTC.

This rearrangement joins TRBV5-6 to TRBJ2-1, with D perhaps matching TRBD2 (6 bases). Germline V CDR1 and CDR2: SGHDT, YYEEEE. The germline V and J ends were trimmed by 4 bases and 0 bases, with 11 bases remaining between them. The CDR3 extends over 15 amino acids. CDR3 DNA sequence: TGTGCCAGCAGCCGGGACTGGAGCTCCTACAATGAGCAGTTCTTC. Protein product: CASSRDWSSYNEQFF.

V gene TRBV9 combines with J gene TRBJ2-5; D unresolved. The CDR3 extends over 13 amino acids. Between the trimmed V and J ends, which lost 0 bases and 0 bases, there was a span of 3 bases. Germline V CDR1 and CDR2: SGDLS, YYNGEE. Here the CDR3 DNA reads TGTGCCAGCAGCGTAGCCAACCAAGAGACCCAGTACTTC. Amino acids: CASSVANQETQYF.

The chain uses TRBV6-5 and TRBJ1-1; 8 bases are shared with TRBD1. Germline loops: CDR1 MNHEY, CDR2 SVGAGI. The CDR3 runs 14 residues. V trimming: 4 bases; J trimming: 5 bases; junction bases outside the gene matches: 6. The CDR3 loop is CASSSWTGPTEAFF. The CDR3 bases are TGTGCCAGCAGTTCCTGGACAGGGCCAACTGAAGCTTTCTTT.

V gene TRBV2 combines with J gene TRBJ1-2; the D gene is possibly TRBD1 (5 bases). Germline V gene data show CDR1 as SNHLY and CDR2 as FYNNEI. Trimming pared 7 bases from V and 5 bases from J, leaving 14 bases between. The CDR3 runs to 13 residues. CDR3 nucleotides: TGTGCCAGCACCCCAGGGCCATCTTATGGCTACACCTTC. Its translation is CASTPGPSYGYTF.

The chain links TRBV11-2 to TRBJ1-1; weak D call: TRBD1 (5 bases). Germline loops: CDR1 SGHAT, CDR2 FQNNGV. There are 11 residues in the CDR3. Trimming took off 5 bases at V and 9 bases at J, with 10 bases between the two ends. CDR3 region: CASSPGTKAFF. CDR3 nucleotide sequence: TGTGCCAGCAGCCCCGGGACTAAAGCTTTCTTT.

The CDR3 DNA sequence: TGTGCCATCATGGAGGCGGGGGCGAATGAGCAGTTCTTC. It yields the protein CAIMEAGANEQFF. The chain has TRBV10-3 and TRBJ2-1, with TRBD2 as a possible D gene (7 bases). CDR1 is ENHRY, CDR2 SYGVKD, per germline. The germline V and J ends were trimmed by 7 bases and 7 bases, with 14 bases remaining between them. There are 13 residues in the CDR3.

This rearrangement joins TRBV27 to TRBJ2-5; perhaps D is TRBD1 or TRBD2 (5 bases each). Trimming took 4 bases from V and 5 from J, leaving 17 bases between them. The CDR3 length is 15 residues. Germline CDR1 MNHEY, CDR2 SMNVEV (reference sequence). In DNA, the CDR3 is TGTGCCAGCAGTTCCTCAAGCGGAGAGGGGGAGACCCAGTACTTC. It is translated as CASSSSSGEGETQYF.

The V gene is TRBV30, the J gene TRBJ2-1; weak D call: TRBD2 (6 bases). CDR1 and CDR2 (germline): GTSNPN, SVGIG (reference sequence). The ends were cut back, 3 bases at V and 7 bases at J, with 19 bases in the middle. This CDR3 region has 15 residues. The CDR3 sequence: CAWRHGGVVKNEQFF. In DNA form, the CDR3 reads TGTGCCTGGAGACACGGAGGGGTTGTCAAAAATGAGCAGTTCTTC.

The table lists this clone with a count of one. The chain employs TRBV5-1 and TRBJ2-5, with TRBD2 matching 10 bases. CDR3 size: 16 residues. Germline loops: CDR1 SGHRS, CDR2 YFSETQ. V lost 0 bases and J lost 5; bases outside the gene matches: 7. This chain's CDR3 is CASSLAPSGSEETQYF. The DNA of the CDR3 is TGCGCCAGCAGCTTGGCCCCTAGCGGGAGCGAGGAGACCCAGTACTTC. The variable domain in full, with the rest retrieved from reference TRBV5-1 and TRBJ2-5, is KAGVTQTPRYLIKTRGQQVTLSCSPISGHRSVSWYQQTPGQGLQFLFEYFSETQRNKGNFPGRFSGRQFSNSRSEMNVSTLELGDSALYLCASSLAPSGSEETQYFGPGTRLLVL.

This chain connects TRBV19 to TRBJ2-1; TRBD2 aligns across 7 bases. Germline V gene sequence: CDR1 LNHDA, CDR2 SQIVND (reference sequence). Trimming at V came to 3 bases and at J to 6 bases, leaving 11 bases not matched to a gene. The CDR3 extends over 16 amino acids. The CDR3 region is CASSIPFAGVVNEQFF. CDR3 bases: TGTGCCAGTAGTATCCCTTTTGCGGGAGTGGTCAATGAGCAGTTCTTC. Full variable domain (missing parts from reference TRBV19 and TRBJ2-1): DGGITQSPKYLFRKEGQNVTLSCEQNLNHDAMYWYRQDPGQGLRLIYYSQIVNDFQKGDIAEGYSVSREKKESFPLTVTSAQKNPTAFYLCASSIPFAGVVNEQFFGPGTRLTVL.

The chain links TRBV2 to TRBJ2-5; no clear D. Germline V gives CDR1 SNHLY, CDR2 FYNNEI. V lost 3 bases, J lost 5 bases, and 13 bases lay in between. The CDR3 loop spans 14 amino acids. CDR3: CASSEAVLGETQYF. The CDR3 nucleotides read TGTGCCAGCAGTGAGGCGGTTCTCGGGGAGACCCAGTACTTC.

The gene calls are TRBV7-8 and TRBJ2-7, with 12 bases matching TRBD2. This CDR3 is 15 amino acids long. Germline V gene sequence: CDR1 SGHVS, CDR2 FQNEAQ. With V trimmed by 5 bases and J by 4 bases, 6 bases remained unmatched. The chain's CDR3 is CASSRTSGTSYEQYF. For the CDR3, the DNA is TGTGCCAGCAGCCGGACTAGCGGGACATCTTACGAGCAGTACTTC.

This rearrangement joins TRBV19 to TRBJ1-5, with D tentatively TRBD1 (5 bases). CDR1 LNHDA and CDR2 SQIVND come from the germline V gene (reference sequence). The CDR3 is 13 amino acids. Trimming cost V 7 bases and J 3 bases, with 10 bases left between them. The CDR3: CASNDRSNQPQHF. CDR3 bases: TGTGCCAGTAACGACAGATCCAATCAGCCCCAGCATTTT.

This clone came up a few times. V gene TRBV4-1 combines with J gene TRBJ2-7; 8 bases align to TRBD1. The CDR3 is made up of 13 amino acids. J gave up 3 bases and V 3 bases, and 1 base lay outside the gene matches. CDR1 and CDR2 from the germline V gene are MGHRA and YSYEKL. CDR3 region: CASSHGTGYEQYF. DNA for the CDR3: TGCGCCAGCAGCCACGGGACAGGCTACGAGCAGTACTTC.

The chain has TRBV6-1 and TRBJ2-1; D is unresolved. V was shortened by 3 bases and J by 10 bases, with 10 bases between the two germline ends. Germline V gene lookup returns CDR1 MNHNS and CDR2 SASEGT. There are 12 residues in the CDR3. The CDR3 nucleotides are TGTGCCAGCAGTGAGGACCGGCTCGAGCAGTTCTTC. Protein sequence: CASSEDRLEQFF.

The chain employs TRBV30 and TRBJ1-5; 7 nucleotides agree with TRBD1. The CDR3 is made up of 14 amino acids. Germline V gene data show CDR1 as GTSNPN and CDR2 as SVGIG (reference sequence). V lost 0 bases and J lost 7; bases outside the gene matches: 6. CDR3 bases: TGTGCCTGGAGTGTACGAGGGGGCGCCCAGCCCCAGCATTTT. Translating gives CAWSVRGGAQPQHF.

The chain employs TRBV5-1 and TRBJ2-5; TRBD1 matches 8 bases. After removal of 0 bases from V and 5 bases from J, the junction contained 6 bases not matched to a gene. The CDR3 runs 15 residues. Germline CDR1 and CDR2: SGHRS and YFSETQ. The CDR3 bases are TGCGCCAGCAGCTTGGGGCAGGGGGCAAGGGAGACCCAGTACTTC. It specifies CASSLGQGARETQYF. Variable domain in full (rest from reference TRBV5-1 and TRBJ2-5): KAGVTQTPRYLIKTRGQQVTLSCSPISGHRSVSWYQQTPGQGLQFLFEYFSETQRNKGNFPGRFSGRQFSNSRSEMNVSTLELGDSALYLCASSLGQGARETQYFGPGTRLLVL.

The CDR3 bases are TGTGCCAGCAGCTTGGCAGCCACAGATACGCAGTATTTT. Protein sequence: CASSLAATDTQYF. The chain carries TRBV11-2 and TRBJ2-3; no firm D call. The V end lost 3 bases, the J end lost 2 bases, and 6 bases lay between the germline ends. Germline V gene lookup returns CDR1 SGHAT and CDR2 FQNNGV. The CDR3 extends over 13 amino acids.